This T cell receptor beta chain was sequenced in a study of cytomegalovirus exposure and HLA in healthy donors. The PCR was carried out with 60 Vbeta primers and 13 Jbeta primers. Libraries were prepared by immunoSEQ multiplex PCR; TCRdb keeps only in-frame clonotypes and omits some of them. This table has 40,000 to 55,000 clones, 72% appearing once. Germline V CDR1 and CDR2: SEHNR, FQNEAQ (reference sequence). The CDR3 contains 13 residues. The J segment lost 5 bases and the V segment lost 5 bases, leaving 6 bases of the junction unmatched. Donors were nominally healthy when sampled, though unrecorded immune exposures were likely.

The TCR originated in a man aged 25 to 40 in good health and CMV-seronegative. The specimen was PBMCs. This chain connects TRBV7-9 to TRBJ2-7, with TRBD1 identical over 7 bases. This chain's CDR3 is CASSPRGGHEQYF. Written as DNA, the CDR3 is TGTGCCAGCAGCCCCCGAGGGGGCCACGAGCAGTACTTC.